This entry lists 2 T cell receptor beta chains sequenced from one sample in a study of shared clonotypes between healthy human individuals. Naivety among CD8 cells was defined by CD45RO negativity and positive CCR7 selection, thereby excluding terminally differentiated effector memory CD45RA+ cells. Profiling relied on immunoSEQ multiplex PCR, and the TCRdb table lists in-frame clones only, not all of them. The data contain a few million clones, approximately 92% of them singletons. Sequencing was performed on naive CD8+ T cells from PBMCs. The receptors here all came from a man between 18 and 35 years old in good health. Some clones in this sample may be carry-over from other donors' samples.

The V and J genes are TRBV29-1 and TRBJ1-4; D not resolved. CDR1 SQVTM and CDR2 ANQGSEA come from the germline V gene. The CDR3 loop spans 14 amino acids. V lost 0 bases to trimming and J lost 8 bases, with 13 bases between them. CDR3 amino acids: CSVEDLGVGEKLFF. Written as DNA, the CDR3 is TGCAGCGTTGAAGATCTGGGAGTTGGAGAAAAACTGTTTTTT.

In nucleotides, the CDR3 is TGTGCCAGCAGTTTGAGGTACGACAGGGAACCCCCTCCCTACGAGCAGTACTTC. This gives the protein CASSLRYDREPPPYEQYF. The chain is built from TRBV28 and TRBJ2-7; 7 bases are shared with TRBD1. The CDR3 totals 18 residues. Germline V gene sequence: CDR1 MDHEN, CDR2 SYDVKM. The ends lost 3 bases at V and 2 bases at J; junction bases unmatched: 16.